This is a list of T cell receptor beta chains from one sample in a study of CD8+ T cells in alopecia areata. The table came from immunoSEQ multiplex PCR; TCRdb's copy has only in-frame clones and leaves some out. The table has about 190,000 clones, 50% to 60% seen once; the top ten hold about 0.65%. The specimen comprised CD4+ T cells sorted from blood, sampled at week 4, from a patient treated with tofacitinib. These receptors were obtained from a human donor with alopecia areata. CDR3s include the opening cysteine and the closing phenylalanine or tryptophan. The D gene is left open where the match is weak. Some rows mark clone size as missing; the rest say once, few, many or name a class of expanded clone.

TGTGCCAGCAGCCTAGCGGAGGGCTCCTACGAGCAGTACTTC,CASSLAEGSYEQYF,.,TRBD2,TRBV6-6,TRBJ2-7
TGTGCCAGCAGCCCCCAGGGGAGTAATCGGGGAGAGACCCAGTACTTC,CASSPQGSNRGETQYF,many,.,TRBV9,TRBJ2-5
TGTGCCAGCAGTTTATATGCGGCTAGCGTTGTGTACGAGCAGTACTTC,CASSLYAASVVYEQYF,once,.,TRBV27,TRBJ2-7
TGCGCCAGCAGCCCCCCGGAGGCGGGAGGGATTGGTGAGCAGTTCTTC,CASSPPEAGGIGEQFF,once,TRBD2,TRBV5-1,TRBJ2-1
TGCAGCGTTACTTGGGGGAGAGCAACCACCGGGGAGCTGTTTTTT,CSVTWGRATTGELFF,.,.,TRBV29-1,TRBJ2-2
TGCGCCAGCAGCCTTGACCTCCGGAATCGTAGGGAAAAACTGTTTTTT,CASSLDLRNRREKLFF,.,.,TRBV4-3,TRBJ1-4
TGCGCCAGCAGCCCGGAGACAGGGGGTAACACTGAAGCTTTCTTT,CASSPETGGNTEAFF,.,TRBD1,TRBV5-1,TRBJ1-1
TGTGCCAGCAGCCAAGCCGGGACAGGAGGTGGCTACACCTTC,CASSQAGTGGGYTF,.,TRBD1,TRBV14,TRBJ1-2
TGTGCCAGCAGTGTCCTGGGGGACCCCGCCGGGGAGCTGTTTTTT,CASSVLGDPAGELFF,few,.,TRBV2,TRBJ2-2
TGTGCCAGCTCACCACTGAACACCGGGGAGCTGTTTTTT,CASSPLNTGELFF,.,.,TRBV18,TRBJ2-2
TGCAGCGTATCCGGGACAGGGACGTACGAGCAGTACTTC,CSVSGTGTYEQYF,.,TRBD1,TRBV29-1,TRBJ2-7
TGTGCCAGCTCACCCCAAGACATATCCGGCACTGAAGCTTTCTTT,CASSPQDISGTEAFF,.,.,TRBV18,TRBJ1-1
TGTGCCAGCAGTTTATCCGGGGACCGAATAGTGAGACAGGGTGGCTACACCTTC,CASSLSGDRIVRQGGYTF,.,TRBD1,TRBV27,TRBJ1-2
TGTGCCAGCAGACTAGCGGGAGGGAACGAGCAGTTCTTC,CASRLAGGNEQFF,.,TRBD2,TRBV25-1,TRBJ2-1
TGCAGCGTTCGGGCAGGGAGGGAGACCCAGTACTTC,CSVRAGRETQYF,.,.,TRBV29-1,TRBJ2-5
TGTGCCAGCAGTTACTCGACTAACACTGAAGCTTTCTTT,CASSYSTNTEAFF,.,.,TRBV6-5,TRBJ1-1
TGTGCCAGCAGCGTAGTCGGCAGCCAAGAGACCCAGTACTTC,CASSVVGSQETQYF,.,.,TRBV9,TRBJ2-5
TGTGCCAGCAGCCTCCAAGCTGGGACTAATGAAAAACTGTTTTTT,CASSLQAGTNEKLFF,once,.,TRBV4-2,TRBJ1-4
TGTGCCACCCAGCCCGGGTCCGGAGGGGGCTACACCTTC,CATQPGSGGGYTF,.,.,TRBV15,TRBJ1-2
TGTGCCAGCAGTGAAGGGACTAGCGGGAACAATGAGCAGTTCTTC,CASSEGTSGNNEQFF,.,TRBD2,TRBV2,TRBJ2-1
TGTGCCAGCAGCTCCGTTTTAACCCCTAGCACAGATACGCAGTATTTT,CASSSVLTPSTDTQYF,.,.,TRBV7-2,TRBJ2-3
TGCAGCGTAACGACAGGGACTGGGGCCAACGTCCTGACTTTC,CSVTTGTGANVLTF,few,TRBD1,TRBV29-1,TRBJ2-6
TGCAGCGTTGCCACGGGAATCTACAATGAGCAGTTCTTC,CSVATGIYNEQFF,.,.,TRBV29-1,TRBJ2-1
TGTGCCAGCAGGAAGGGCTCCTACAATGAGCAGTTCTTC,CASRKGSYNEQFF,.,.,TRBV14,TRBJ2-1
TGTGCCAGCAGCTCTCCTTGGGATACGCAGTATTTT,CASSSPWDTQYF,.,.,TRBV7-2,TRBJ2-3
TGTGCCAGCAGCTTGAGACGGACAGGGGCCACCGAGAGAACCCAGTACTTC,CASSLRRTGATERTQYF,.,TRBD1,TRBV5-6,TRBJ2-5
TGTGCCAGCAGCTTAGGAGGTTCTAACTATGGCTACACCTTC,CASSLGGSNYGYTF,.,.,TRBV7-8,TRBJ1-2
TGTGCCAGCGTCCCCGGGGGGCAAGAGACCCAGTACTTC,CASVPGGQETQYF,.,TRBD2,TRBV7-9,TRBJ2-5
TGTGCCAGCAGTTCCCGGGGGGGTGTCGACCATCAGCCCCAGCATTTT,CASSSRGGVDHQPQHF,.,.,TRBV6-5,TRBJ1-5
TGCGCCAGCAGCCAAGGGCCCCCGCCCTCACCCCTCCACTTT,CASSQGPPPSPLHF,.,.,TRBV4-1,TRBJ1-6
TGTGCCTGGAGTGTACGCTCGAGAGGAGACGAGCAGTACTTC,CAWSVRSRGDEQYF,.,.,TRBV30,TRBJ2-7
TGCAGCGGCGACATTTCCAACACCGGGGAGCTGTTTTTT,CSGDISNTGELFF,.,.,TRBV29-1,TRBJ2-2
TGTGCCTGGAAGGTGGTGCGACCGGGCTACACCTTC,CAWKVVRPGYTF,.,.,TRBV30,TRBJ1-2
TGCAGCGTTGATCACTGGACAGACCAAGAGACCCAGTACTTC,CSVDHWTDQETQYF,few,.,TRBV29-1,TRBJ2-5
TGCGCCAGCAGCGGAGATACGCAGTATTTT,CASSGDTQYF,.,.,TRBV5-1,TRBJ2-3
TGCGCCAGCAGCCAAGAACCTTCCCCACTGGGGTTCTTC,CASSQEPSPLGFF,few,.,TRBV4-1,TRBJ2-1
TGTGCCAGCAGGGTTGGCAATCAGCCCCAGCATTTT,CASRVGNQPQHF,.,.,TRBV2,TRBJ1-5
TGCAGCGTGGCCGGGGGGGCGGGCGCGTACGAGCAGTACTTC,CSVAGGAGAYEQYF,.,TRBD2,TRBV29-1,TRBJ2-7
TGTGCCTGGAATAGGGACACTACCGAGCAGTACTTC,CAWNRDTTEQYF,.,.,TRBV30,TRBJ2-7
TGTGCCAGCAGCTTGGAGCCAGATGCGGCTGAAGCTTTCTTT,CASSLEPDAAEAFF,few,.,TRBV5-4,TRBJ1-1
TGTGCCAGCAGTTACTCGAAACGAGGGGACAATGAGCAGTTCTTC,CASSYSKRGDNEQFF,few,.,TRBV6-6,TRBJ2-1
TGTGCCAGCAGTTCCCCTCCAAACATTCAGTACTTC,CASSSPPNIQYF,once,.,TRBV25-1,TRBJ2-4
TGCAGCGTCCCACACGGGGGCGCAGATACGCAGTATTTT,CSVPHGGADTQYF,.,.,TRBV29-1,TRBJ2-3
TGTGCCAGCGGGGCCCCTAATGAAAAACTGTTTTTT,CASGAPNEKLFF,few,.,TRBV6-1,TRBJ1-4
TGCGCCAGCAGCACGACCGCGGGCGCGAATGAGCAGTTCTTC,CASSTTAGANEQFF,.,.,TRBV5-1,TRBJ2-1
TGCAGCGCGAGAGGGGGTGACGGCTACACCTTC,CSARGGDGYTF,.,.,TRBV29-1,TRBJ1-2
TGTGCCAGCAGCTTTGGGACAGGGGAAGAGACCCAGTACTTC,CASSFGTGEETQYF,once,TRBD1,TRBV5-6,TRBJ2-5
TGCAGTGCGCTCCCGTTGTGGGAGCAGTACTTC,CSALPLWEQYF,few,.,TRBV20-1,TRBJ2-7
TGTGCCAGCAGTGAACGGGCGACAGGACACGGCTACACCTTC,CASSERATGHGYTF,.,.,TRBV25-1,TRBJ1-2
TGTGCCACCAGCTTGCCGGGACAGAGCTATGGCTACACCTTC,CATSLPGQSYGYTF,.,TRBD1,TRBV15,TRBJ1-2
TGTGCCAGCAGGAGACTAGCGGGAGCGAGGAATGAGCAGTTCTTC,CASRRLAGARNEQFF,few,TRBD2,TRBV5-6,TRBJ2-1
TGTGCCTGGAGTCGGCAGGGACCCTATGGCTACACCTTC,CAWSRQGPYGYTF,.,.,TRBV30,TRBJ1-2
TGTGCCAGCAGCTTGGGGAGGGCAACTAGCACAGATACGCAGTATTTT,CASSLGRATSTDTQYF,once,.,TRBV5-4,TRBJ2-3
TGCGCCAGCAGCCGGCCCTCGGCGGATGCCAAAAACATTCAGTACTTC,CASSRPSADAKNIQYF,.,.,TRBV4-1,TRBJ2-4
TGTGCCAGCAGTGAAGCGGGAGCTCGCCACGAGCAGTACTTC,CASSEAGARHEQYF,.,TRBD2,TRBV25-1,TRBJ2-7
TGCGCCAGCAGCTTGGCCAGGCAAGAGACCCAGTACTTC,CASSLARQETQYF,.,.,TRBV5-1,TRBJ2-5
TGCGCCAGCAGCCAATTGGGGCCACGTTATGGCTACACCTTC,CASSQLGPRYGYTF,.,.,TRBV4-1,TRBJ1-2